This entry describes one T cell receptor (beta chain). This CDR3 spans 14 amino acids. With V trimmed by 6 bases and J by 8 bases, 10 bases remained unmatched. CDR1 and CDR2 from the germline V gene are MNHEY and SVGAGI. Per the authors' pipeline: Amplifying reference gene primers gave estimates of nucleated cell counts. Profiled with immunoSEQ multiplex PCR; TCRdb holds only in-frame clones, not every one. V and J calls and clone size are given by that table; D and trimming were obtained from the DNA. The sample carries about 160,000 clones, approximately 80% recorded once. This entry is derived from a study of blood T cell repertoires in COVID-19.

The sample consisted of peripheral blood. The rearrangement uses TRBV6-5 and TRBJ1-2, with 9 nucleotides matching TRBD1. This sequence was found in a woman in her thirties or forties with COVID-19, enrolled during active disease. The CDR3, as DNA: TGTGCCAGCAGCTCGGACAGGGGTCATGGAGGCTACACCTTC. Translation: CASSSDRGHGGYTF.